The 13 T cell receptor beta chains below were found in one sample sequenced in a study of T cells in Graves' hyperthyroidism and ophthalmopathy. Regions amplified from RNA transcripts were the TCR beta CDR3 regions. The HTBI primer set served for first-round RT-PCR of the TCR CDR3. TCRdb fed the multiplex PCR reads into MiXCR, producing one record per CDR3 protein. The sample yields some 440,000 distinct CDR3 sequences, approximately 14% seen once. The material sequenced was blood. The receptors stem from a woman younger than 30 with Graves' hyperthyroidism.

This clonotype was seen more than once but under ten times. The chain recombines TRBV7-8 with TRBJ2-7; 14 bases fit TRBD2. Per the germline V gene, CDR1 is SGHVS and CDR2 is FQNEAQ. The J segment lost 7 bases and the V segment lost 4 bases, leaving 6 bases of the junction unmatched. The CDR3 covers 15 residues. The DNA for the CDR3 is TGTGCCAGCAGCTCGACTAGCGGGAGGGCTTCAGAGCAGTACTTC. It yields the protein CASSSTSGRASEQYF.

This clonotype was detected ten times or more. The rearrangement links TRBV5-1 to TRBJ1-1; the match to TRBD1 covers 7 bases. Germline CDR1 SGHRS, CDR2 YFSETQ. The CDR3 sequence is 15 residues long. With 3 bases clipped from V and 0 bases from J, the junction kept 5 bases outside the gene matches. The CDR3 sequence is CASSWGQFMNTEAFF. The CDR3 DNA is TGCGCCAGCAGCTGGGGACAGTTTATGAACACTGAAGCTTTCTTT.

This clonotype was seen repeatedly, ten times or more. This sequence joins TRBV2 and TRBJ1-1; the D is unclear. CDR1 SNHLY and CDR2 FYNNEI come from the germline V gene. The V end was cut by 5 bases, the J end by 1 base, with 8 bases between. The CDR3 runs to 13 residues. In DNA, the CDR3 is TGTGCCAGCAGTAAAGAGAAGAACACTGAAGCTTTCTTT. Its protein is CASSKEKNTEAFF.

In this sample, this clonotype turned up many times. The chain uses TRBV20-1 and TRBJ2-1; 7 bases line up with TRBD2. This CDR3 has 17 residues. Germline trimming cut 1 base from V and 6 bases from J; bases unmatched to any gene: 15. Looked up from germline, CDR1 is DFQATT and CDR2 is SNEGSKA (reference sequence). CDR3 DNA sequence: TGCAGTGCTAGAGGCAGGGAGGGCAACCTTTTATTCAATGAGCAGTTCTTC. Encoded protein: CSARGREGNLLFNEQFF.

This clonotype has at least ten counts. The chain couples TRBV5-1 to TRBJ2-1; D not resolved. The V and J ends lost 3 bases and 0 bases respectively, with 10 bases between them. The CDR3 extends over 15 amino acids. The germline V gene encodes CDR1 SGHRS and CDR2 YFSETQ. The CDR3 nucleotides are TGCGCCAGCAGCTCTTTCCCGAGCTCCTACAATGAGCAGTTCTTC. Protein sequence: CASSSFPSSYNEQFF.

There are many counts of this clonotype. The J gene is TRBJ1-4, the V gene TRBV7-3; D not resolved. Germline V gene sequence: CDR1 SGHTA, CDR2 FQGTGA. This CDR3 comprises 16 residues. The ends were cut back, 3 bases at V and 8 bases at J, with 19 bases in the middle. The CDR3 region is CASSFPHRSIREKLFF. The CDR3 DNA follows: TGTGCCAGCAGCTTCCCCCATAGGAGTATTAGGGAAAAACTGTTTTTT.

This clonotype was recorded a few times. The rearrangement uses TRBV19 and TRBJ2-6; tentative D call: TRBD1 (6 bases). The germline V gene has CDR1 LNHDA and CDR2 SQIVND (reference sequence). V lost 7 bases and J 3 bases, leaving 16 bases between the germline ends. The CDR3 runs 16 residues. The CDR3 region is CASTSAGVNGANVLTF. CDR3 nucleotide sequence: TGTGCCAGTACATCGGCAGGGGTGAATGGGGCCAACGTCCTGACTTTC.

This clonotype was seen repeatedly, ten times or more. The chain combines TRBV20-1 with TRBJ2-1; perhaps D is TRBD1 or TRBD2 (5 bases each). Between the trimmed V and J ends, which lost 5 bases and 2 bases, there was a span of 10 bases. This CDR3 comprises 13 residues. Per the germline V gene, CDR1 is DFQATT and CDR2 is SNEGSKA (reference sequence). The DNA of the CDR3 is TGCAGTGCTTCGGGACCCGCCTACAATGAGCAGTTCTTC. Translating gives CSASGPAYNEQFF.

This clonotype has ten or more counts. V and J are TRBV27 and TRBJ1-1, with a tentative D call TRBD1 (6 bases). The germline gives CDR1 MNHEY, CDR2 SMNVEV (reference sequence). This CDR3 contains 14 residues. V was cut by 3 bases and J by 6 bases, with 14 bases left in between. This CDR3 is CASSFGGPQAEAFF. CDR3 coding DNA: TGTGCCAGCAGTTTCGGGGGGCCCCAAGCTGAAGCTTTCTTT.

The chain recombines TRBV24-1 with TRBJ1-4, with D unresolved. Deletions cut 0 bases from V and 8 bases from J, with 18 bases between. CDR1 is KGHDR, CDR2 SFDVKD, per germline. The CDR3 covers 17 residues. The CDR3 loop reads CATSDLGGRPLDEKLFF. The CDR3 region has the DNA TGTGCCACCAGTGATTTGGGAGGGAGGCCGTTGGACGAAAAACTGTTTTTT.

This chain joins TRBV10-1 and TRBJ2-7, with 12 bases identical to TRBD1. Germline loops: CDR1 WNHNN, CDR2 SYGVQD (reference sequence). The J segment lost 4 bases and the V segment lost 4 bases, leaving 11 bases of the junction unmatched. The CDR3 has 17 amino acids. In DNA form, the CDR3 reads TGCGCCAGCAGTGGCCCTCCGGGACAGGGGGCTGCTTACGAGCAGTACTTC. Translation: CASSGPPGQGAAYEQYF.

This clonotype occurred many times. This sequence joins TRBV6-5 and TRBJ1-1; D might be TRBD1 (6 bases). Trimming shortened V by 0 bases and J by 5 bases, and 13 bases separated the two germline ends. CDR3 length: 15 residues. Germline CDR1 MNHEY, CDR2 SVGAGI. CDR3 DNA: TGTGCCAGCAGTTACTCCAACAGGGTTAGAACTGAAGCTTTCTTT. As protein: CASSYSNRVRTEAFF.

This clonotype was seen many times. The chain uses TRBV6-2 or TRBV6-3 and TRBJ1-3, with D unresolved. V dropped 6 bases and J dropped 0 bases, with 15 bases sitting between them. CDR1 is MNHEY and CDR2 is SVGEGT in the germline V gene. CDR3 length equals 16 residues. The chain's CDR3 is CASSLTALSSGNTIYF. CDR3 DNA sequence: TGTGCCAGCAGCCTAACAGCGTTGAGCTCTGGAAACACCATATATTTT.